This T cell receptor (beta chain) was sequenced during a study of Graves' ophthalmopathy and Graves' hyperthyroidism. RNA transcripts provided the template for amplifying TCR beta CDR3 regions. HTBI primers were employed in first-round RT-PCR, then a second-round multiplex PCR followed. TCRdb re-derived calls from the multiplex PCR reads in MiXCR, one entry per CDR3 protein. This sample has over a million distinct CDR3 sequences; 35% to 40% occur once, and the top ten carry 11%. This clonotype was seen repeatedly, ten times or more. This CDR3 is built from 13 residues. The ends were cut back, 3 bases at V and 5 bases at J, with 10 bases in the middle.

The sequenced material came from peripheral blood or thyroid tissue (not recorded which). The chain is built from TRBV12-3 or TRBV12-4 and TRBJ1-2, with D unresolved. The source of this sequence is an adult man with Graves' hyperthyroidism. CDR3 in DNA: TGTGCCAGCAGTTTGAGGGCAGCTTATGGCTACACCTTC. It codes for CASSLRAAYGYTF.